The source of this T cell receptor (beta chain) is a study of OX40 agonist ivuxolimab in advanced cancers. The CDR3 is 15 residues long. Germline CDR1 reads SGHRS; CDR2 reads YFSETQ. Trimming took off 4 bases at V and 0 bases at J, with 10 bases between the two ends. The protocol was immunoSEQ multiplex PCR, while the TCRdb copy is restricted to in-frame clones and leaves out a portion. The sample lists more than 70,000 clones; more than 65% were seen once. This clone came up once. This specimen consisted of CD4+ or CD8+ T cells sorted from blood, obtained in a trial of the OX40 agonist ivuxolimab. This TCR came from an adult with an advanced solid tumor such as melanoma, head and neck, liver or kidney cancer. This chain uses TRBV5-1 with TRBJ2-2; no reliable D call. The CDR3 region has the DNA TGCGCCAGCAGCCCTACGGCAGCGAACACCGGGGAGCTGTTTTTT. Amino acids: CASSPTAANTGELFF.